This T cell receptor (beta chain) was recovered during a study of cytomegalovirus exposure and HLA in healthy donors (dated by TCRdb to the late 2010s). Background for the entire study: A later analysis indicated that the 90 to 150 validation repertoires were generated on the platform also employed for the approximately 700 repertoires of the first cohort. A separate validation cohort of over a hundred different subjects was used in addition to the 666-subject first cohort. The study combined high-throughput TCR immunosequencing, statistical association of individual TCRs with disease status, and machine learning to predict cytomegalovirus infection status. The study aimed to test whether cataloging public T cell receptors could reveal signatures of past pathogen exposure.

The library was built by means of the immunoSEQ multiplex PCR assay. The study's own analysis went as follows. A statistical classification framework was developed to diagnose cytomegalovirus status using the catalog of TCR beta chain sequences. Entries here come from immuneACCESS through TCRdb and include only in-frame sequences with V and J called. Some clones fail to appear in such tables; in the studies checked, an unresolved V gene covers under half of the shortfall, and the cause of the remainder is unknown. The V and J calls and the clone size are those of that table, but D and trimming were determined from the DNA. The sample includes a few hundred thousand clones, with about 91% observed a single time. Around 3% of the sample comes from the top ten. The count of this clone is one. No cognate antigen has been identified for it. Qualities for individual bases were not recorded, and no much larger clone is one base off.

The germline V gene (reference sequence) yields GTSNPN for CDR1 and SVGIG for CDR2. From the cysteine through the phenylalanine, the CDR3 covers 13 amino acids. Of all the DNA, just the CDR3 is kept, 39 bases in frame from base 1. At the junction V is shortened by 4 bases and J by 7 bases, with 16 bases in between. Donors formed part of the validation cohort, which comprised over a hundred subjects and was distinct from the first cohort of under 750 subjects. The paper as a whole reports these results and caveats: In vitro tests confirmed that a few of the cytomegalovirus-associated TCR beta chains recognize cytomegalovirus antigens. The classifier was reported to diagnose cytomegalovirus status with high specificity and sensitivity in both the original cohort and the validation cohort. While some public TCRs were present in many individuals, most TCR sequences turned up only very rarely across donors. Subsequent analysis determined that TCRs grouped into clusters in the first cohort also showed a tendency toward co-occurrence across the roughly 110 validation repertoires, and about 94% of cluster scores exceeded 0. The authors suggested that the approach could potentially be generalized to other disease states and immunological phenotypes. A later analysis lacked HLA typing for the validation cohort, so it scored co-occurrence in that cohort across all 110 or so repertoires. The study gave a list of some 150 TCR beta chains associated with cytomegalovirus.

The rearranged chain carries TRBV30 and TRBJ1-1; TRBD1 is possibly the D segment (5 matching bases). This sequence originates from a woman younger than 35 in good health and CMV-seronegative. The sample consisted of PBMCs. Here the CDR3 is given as CAWMLVAGVEAFF. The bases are TGTGCCTGGATGCTCGTCGCGGGGGTTGAAGCTTTCTTT.